This is a list of T cell receptor beta chains from one sample in a study of PD-L1 blockade in urothelial cancer. Here immunoSEQ multiplex PCR was the method, and the copy in TCRdb shows in-frame clones only, minus some. The sample records around 19,000 clones, about 80% being singletons. This specimen consisted of PBMCs, obtained around atezolizumab (anti-PD-L1) treatment. Source of these receptors: a man aged 45-60 years with urothelial cancer. Each CDR3 is given with its conserved first and last residue. D genes are given only for firm matches. Size tells how often a clone was seen (once, few, many) or the class of an expanded clone, and some rows leave it out.

CDR3aa: CASQLGTGQILGYEQYF
CDR3nt: TGTGCCAGCCAGCTTGGGACAGGCCAAATCCTGGGATACGAGCAGTACTTC
j_gene: TRBJ2-7
v_gene: TRBV5-4
d_gene: TRBD1
len: 17
abundance: .

CDR3aa: CASRAGQGTNEKLFF
CDR3nt: TGTGCCAGCAGAGCCGGACAGGGAACTAATGAAAAACTGTTTTTT
j_gene: TRBJ1-4
v_gene: TRBV6-5
d_gene: TRBD1
len: 15
abundance: .

CDR3aa: CASYSPPGELFF
CDR3nt: TGCGCCTCATACTCCCCCCCCGGGGAGCTGTTTTTT
j_gene: TRBJ2-2
v_gene: TRBV5-1
d_gene: .
len: 12
abundance: few

CDR3aa: CSVQNQIDQPQHF
CDR3nt: TGCAGCGTCCAAAACCAGATCGATCAGCCCCAGCATTTT
j_gene: TRBJ1-5
v_gene: TRBV29-1
d_gene: .
len: 13
abundance: .

CDR3aa: CASSLVPKGLYEQYF
CDR3nt: TGTGCCAGCAGCTTAGTCCCGAAGGGGCTCTACGAGCAGTACTTC
j_gene: TRBJ2-7
v_gene: TRBV7-9
d_gene: .
len: 15
abundance: .

CDR3aa: CATSRERGWGNTIYF
CDR3nt: TGTGCCACCAGCAGAGAAAGAGGATGGGGAAACACCATATATTTT
j_gene: TRBJ1-3
v_gene: TRBV15
d_gene: .
len: 15
abundance: .

CDR3aa: CASGIAGYNEQFF
CDR3nt: TGTGCCAGCGGTATCGCGGGGTACAATGAGCAGTTCTTC
j_gene: TRBJ2-1
v_gene: TRBV15
d_gene: .
len: 13
abundance: .

CDR3aa: CAWGDNSYEQYF
CDR3nt: TGTGCCTGGGGGGACAACTCCTACGAGCAGTACTTC
j_gene: TRBJ2-7
v_gene: TRBV30
d_gene: .
len: 12
abundance: .

CDR3aa: CAGTSGVWEFF
CDR3nt: TGTGCCGGGACTAGCGGGGTTTGGGAGTTCTTC
j_gene: TRBJ2-1
v_gene: TRBV19
d_gene: TRBD2
len: 11
abundance: .

CDR3aa: CASSQFSSGGLEDTQYF
CDR3nt: TGTGCCAGCAGCCAGTTCTCTAGCGGGGGGCTAGAGGATACGCAGTATTTT
j_gene: TRBJ2-3
v_gene: TRBV4-2
d_gene: TRBD2
len: 17
abundance: .

CDR3aa: CATQLLRTGVPSGANVLTF
CDR3nt: TGTGCCACCCAACTCCTCAGGACAGGGGTGCCCTCTGGGGCCAACGTCCTGACTTTC
j_gene: TRBJ2-6
v_gene: TRBV2
d_gene: TRBD1
len: 19
abundance: .

CDR3aa: CASSQDFRGNEAFF
CDR3nt: TGCGCCAGCAGCCAAGATTTCCGGGGAAACGAAGCTTTCTTT
j_gene: TRBJ1-1
v_gene: TRBV4-1
d_gene: .
len: 14
abundance: .

CDR3aa: CASSQDLPGSGNTIYF
CDR3nt: TGTGCCAGCAGCCAGGATTTACCGGGTTCCGGAAACACCATATATTTT
j_gene: TRBJ1-3
v_gene: TRBV14
d_gene: .
len: 16
abundance: .

CDR3aa: CASSGTANYGYTF
CDR3nt: TGTGCCAGCAGTGGCACAGCTAACTATGGCTACACCTTC
j_gene: TRBJ1-2
v_gene: TRBV2
d_gene: .
len: 13
abundance: medium-sized

CDR3aa: CASAHRVRQPQHF
CDR3nt: TGTGCCAGCGCTCACAGGGTGCGTCAGCCCCAGCATTTT
j_gene: TRBJ1-5
v_gene: TRBV2
d_gene: .
len: 13
abundance: .

CDR3aa: CASSSGITGGQNQPQHF
CDR3nt: TGTGCCAGCAGCTCCGGGATTACAGGGGGGCAGAATCAGCCCCAGCATTTT
j_gene: TRBJ1-5
v_gene: TRBV5-5
d_gene: TRBD1
len: 17
abundance: .

CDR3aa: CASRVQGTGDSNTEAFF
CDR3nt: TGTGCCAGCAGGGTCCAAGGGACAGGGGATTCGAACACTGAAGCTTTCTTT
j_gene: TRBJ1-1
v_gene: TRBV28
d_gene: TRBD1
len: 17
abundance: .

CDR3aa: CASSPSTSGRAYNEQFF
CDR3nt: TGCGCCAGCAGCCCAAGTACTAGCGGGAGGGCCTACAATGAGCAGTTCTTC
j_gene: TRBJ2-1
v_gene: TRBV5-1
d_gene: TRBD2
len: 17
abundance: .

CDR3aa: CASSLQRGGTDTQYF
CDR3nt: TGTGCCAGCAGCTTACAGCGGGGGGGCACAGATACGCAGTATTTT
j_gene: TRBJ2-3
v_gene: TRBV7-2
d_gene: TRBD2
len: 15
abundance: .

CDR3aa: CASSAEGARYEQYF
CDR3nt: TGTGCCAGCAGCGCCGAGGGGGCTCGCTACGAGCAGTACTTC
j_gene: TRBJ2-7
v_gene: TRBV6-1
d_gene: TRBD1
len: 14
abundance: .